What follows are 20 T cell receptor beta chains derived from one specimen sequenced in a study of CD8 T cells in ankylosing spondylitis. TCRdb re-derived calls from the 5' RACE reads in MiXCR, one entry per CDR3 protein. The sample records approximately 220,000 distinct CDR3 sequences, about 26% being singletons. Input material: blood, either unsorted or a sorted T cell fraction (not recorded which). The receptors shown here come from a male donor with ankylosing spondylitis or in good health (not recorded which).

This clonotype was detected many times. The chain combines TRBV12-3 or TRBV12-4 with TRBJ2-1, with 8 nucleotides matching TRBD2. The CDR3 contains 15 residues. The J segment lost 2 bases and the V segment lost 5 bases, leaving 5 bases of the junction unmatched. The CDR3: CASSQSGGPYNEQFF. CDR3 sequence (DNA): TGTGCCAGCAGTCAGAGCGGGGGTCCCTACAATGAGCAGTTCTTC.

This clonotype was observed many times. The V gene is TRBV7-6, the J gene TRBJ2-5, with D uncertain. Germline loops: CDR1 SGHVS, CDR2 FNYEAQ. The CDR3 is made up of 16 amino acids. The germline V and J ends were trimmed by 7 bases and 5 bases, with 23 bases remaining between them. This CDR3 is CASTTPRITGYETQYF. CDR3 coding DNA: TGTGCCAGCACGACCCCCCGGATCACTGGGTATGAGACCCAGTACTTC.

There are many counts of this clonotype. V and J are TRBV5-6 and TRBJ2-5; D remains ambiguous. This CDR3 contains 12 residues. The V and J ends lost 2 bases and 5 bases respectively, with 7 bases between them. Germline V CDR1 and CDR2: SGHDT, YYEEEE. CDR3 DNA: TGTGCCAGCAGCTTCCAGCTTGAGACCCAGTACTTC. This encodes CASSFQLETQYF.

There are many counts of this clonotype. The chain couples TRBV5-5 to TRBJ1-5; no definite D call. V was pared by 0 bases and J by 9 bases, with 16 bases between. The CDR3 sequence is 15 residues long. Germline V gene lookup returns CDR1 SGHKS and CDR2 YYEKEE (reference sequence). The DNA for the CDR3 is TGTGCCAGCAGCTTGGGTGGCAGAGCCTTGGGGCCCCAGCATTTT. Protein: CASSLGGRALGPQHF.

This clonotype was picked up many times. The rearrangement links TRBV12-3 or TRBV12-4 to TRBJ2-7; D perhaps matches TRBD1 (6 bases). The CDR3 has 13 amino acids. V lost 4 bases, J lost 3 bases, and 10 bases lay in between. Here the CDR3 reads CASSSQGNYEQYF. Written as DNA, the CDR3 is TGTGCCAGCAGTTCACAGGGCAACTACGAGCAGTACTTC.

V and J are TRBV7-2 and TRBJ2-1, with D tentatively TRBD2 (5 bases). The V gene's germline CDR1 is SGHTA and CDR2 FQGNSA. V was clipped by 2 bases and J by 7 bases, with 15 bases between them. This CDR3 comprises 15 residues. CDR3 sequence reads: CASSLSRLLVNEQFF. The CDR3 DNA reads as TGTGCCAGCAGCTTAAGTCGGTTACTAGTGAATGAGCAGTTCTTC.

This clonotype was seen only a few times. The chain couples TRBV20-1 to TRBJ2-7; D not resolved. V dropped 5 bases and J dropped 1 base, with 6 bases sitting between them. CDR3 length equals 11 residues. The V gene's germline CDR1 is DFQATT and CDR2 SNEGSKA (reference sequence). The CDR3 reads CSAQESYEQYF. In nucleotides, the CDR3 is TGCAGTGCTCAAGAATCCTACGAGCAGTACTTC.

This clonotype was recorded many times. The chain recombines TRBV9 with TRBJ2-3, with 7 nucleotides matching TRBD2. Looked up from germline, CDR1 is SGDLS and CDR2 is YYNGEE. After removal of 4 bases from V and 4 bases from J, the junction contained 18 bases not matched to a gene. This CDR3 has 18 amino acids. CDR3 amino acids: CASSPQIWGKRDPDTQYF. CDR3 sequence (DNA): TGTGCCAGCAGCCCCCAAATTTGGGGCAAGCGGGACCCAGATACGCAGTATTTT.

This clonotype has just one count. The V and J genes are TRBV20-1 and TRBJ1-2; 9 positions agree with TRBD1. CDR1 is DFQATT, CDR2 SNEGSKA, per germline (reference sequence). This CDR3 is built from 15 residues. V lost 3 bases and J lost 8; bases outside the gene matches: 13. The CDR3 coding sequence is TGCAGTGCTAGGGGTAAGGGACAGGGAGCTAGCGGCTACACCTTC. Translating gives CSARGKGQGASGYTF.

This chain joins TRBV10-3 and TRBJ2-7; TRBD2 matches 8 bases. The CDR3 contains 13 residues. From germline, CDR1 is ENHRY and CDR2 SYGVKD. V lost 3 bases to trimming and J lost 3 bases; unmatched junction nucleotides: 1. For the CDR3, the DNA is TGTGCCATCAGTGAAACTAGCGGCTACGAGCAGTACTTC. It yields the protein CAISETSGYEQYF.

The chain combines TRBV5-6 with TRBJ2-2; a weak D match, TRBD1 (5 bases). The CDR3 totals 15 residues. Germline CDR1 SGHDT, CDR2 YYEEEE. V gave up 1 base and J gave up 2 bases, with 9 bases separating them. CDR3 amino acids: CASSLIGVNTGELFF. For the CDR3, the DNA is TGTGCCAGCAGCTTGATAGGGGTTAACACCGGGGAGCTGTTTTTT.

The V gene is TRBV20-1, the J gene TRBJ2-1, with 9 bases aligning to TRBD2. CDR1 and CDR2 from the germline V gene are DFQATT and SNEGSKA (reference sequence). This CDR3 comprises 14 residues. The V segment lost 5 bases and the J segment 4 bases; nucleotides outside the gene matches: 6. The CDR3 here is CSAYKSGRYNEQFF. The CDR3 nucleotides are TGCAGTGCTTATAAAAGCGGGAGGTACAATGAGCAGTTCTTC.

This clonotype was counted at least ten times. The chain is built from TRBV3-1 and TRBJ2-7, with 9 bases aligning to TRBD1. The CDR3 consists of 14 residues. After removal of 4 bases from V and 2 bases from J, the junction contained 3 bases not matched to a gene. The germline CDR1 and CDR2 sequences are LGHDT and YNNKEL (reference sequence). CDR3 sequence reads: CASSPQGAAYEQYF. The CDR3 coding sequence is TGTGCCAGCAGCCCACAGGGGGCCGCCTACGAGCAGTACTTC.

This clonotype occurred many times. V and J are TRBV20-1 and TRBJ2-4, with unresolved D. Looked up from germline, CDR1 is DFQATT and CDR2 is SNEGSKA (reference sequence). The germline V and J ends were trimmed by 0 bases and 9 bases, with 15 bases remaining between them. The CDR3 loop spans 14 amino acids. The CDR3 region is CSARERQDGRIQYF. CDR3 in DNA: TGCAGTGCTAGAGAACGGCAGGACGGACGCATTCAGTACTTC.

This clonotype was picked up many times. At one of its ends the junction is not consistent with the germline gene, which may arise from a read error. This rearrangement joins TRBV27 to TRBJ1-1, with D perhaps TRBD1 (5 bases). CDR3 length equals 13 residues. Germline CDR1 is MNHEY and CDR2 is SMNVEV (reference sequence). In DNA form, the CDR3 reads TGTGCCAGCAGTCCTATGGCGACCGGGAAGGGGATCTTT. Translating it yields CASSPMATGKGIF.

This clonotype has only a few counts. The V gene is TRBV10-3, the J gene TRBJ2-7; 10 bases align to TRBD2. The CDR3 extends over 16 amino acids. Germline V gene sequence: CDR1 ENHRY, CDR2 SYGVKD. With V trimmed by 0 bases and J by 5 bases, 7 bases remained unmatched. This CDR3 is CAISESPSGSFDEQYF. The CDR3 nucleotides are TGTGCCATCAGTGAGTCACCTAGCGGGAGTTTCGACGAGCAGTACTTC.

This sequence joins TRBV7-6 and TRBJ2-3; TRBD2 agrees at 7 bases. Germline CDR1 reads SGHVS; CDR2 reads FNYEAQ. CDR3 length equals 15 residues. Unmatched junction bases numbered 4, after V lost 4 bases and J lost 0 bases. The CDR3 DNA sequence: TGTGCCAGCAGCTGGGGGGGAGTTAGCACAGATACGCAGTATTTT. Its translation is CASSWGGVSTDTQYF. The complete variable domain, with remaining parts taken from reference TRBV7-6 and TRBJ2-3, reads GAGVSQSPRYKVTKRGQDVALRCDPISGHVSLYWYRQALGQGPEFLTYFNYEAQQDKSGLPNDRFSAERPEGSISTLTIQRTEQRDSAMYRCASSWGGVSTDTQYFGPGTRLTVL.

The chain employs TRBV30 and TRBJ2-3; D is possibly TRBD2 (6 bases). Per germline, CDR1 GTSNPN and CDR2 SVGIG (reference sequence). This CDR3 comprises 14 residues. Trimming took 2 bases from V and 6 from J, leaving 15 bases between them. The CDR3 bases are TGTGCCTGGAGTTCTGGAGGGAGTGGTGATACGCAGTATTTT. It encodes CAWSSGGSGDTQYF.

CDR3 DNA: TGTGCCAGCAGTCAACGGGACAGGGAATACGGAGGGAGGGTTGGGGAGCAGTACTTC. Translation: CASSQRDREYGGRVGEQYF. The V call is TRBV12-3 or TRBV12-4, the J call TRBJ2-7; the match to TRBD1 covers 9 bases. The CDR3 is made up of 19 amino acids. With 5 bases clipped from V and 7 bases from J, the junction kept 24 bases outside the gene matches.

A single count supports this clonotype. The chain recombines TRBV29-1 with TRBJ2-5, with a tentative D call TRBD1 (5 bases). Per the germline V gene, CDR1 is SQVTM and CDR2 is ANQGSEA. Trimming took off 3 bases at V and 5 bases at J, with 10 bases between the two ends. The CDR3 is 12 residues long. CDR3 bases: TGCAGCGTTGAGAAGGGGTTTGAGACCCAGTACTTC. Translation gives CSVEKGFETQYF.